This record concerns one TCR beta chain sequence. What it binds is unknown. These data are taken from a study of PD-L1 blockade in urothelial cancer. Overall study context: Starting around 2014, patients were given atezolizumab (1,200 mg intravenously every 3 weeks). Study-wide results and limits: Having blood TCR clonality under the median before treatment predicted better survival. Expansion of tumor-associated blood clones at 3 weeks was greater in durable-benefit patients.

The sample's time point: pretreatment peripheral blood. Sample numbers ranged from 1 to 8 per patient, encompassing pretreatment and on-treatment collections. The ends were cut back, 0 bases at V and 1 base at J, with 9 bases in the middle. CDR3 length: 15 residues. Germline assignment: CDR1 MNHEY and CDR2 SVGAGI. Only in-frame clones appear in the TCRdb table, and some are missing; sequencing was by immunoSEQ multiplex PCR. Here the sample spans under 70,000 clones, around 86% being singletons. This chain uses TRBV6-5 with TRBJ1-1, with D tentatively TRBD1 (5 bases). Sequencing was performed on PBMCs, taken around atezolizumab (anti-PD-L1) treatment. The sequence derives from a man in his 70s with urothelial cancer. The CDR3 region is CASSYSGAANTEAFF. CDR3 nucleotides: TGTGCCAGCAGTTACTCTGGGGCAGCGAACACTGAAGCTTTCTTT.